What follows are 23 T cell receptor beta chains derived from one specimen sequenced in a study of shared clonotypes between healthy human individuals (dated by TCRdb to the early 2020s). Preparation of the library involved the immunoSEQ multiplex PCR assay. What TCRdb holds here is the immuneACCESS table cut down to in-frame rearrangements. Part of the clones is not present; checked against another copy, under half of the missing clones reflect an unresolved V gene, and the others are unexplained. Recorded for this sample are 2 million to 2.5 million clones; roughly 92% of them occurred a single time. Clones ranked in the top ten supply more than 0.35% of the sample. The source material was naive CD4+ T cells from PBMCs. The intended sense of this specimen's cell subset or site label: CD45RA+ positively selected. Receptors were obtained from a man between 18 and 35 years old in good health. Some clones in this sample may be carry-over from other donors' samples.

The J gene is TRBJ1-5, the V gene TRBV5-5; 10 nucleotides match TRBD1. V lost 6 bases and J lost 4; bases outside the gene matches: 10. This CDR3 contains 16 residues. The germline CDR1 and CDR2 sequences are SGHKS and YYEKEE (reference sequence). This chain's CDR3 is CASTGEGQGWNQPQHF. CDR3 nucleotide sequence: TGTGCCAGCACCGGGGAGGGACAGGGGTGGAATCAGCCCCAGCATTTT.

This clone has more than one count but fewer than ten. J is TRBJ2-2 and V is TRBV19; 8 bases line up with TRBD1. Trimming cost V 7 bases and J 3 bases; bases outside gene matches: 10. The CDR3 contains 16 residues. Germline V gene sequence: CDR1 LNHDA, CDR2 SQIVND (reference sequence). CDR3: CASTFSDRVDTGELFF. The CDR3 region has the DNA TGTGCCAGTACCTTCTCGGACAGGGTGGACACCGGGGAGCTGTTTTTT.

The CDR3 sequence: CAISAGTGGATNEKLFF. In DNA, the CDR3 is TGTGCCATCAGTGCCGGGACAGGGGGTGCAACTAATGAAAAACTGTTTTTT. This sequence joins TRBV10-3 and TRBJ1-4, with TRBD1 matching 11 bases. Germline V gives CDR1 ENHRY, CDR2 SYGVKD. The J segment lost 0 bases and the V segment lost 4 bases, leaving 4 bases of the junction unmatched. The CDR3 spans 17 residues.

The chain recombines TRBV25-1 with TRBJ2-7, with D possibly TRBD2 on 7 matching bases. Germline-derived CDR1 and CDR2 are MGHDK and SYGVNS. With 3 bases removed from V and 7 bases from J, the gap between germline ends came to 22 bases. This CDR3 is 16 amino acids long. CDR3 protein: CASSDPGGGGSSEQYF. In DNA form, the CDR3 reads TGTGCCAGCAGTGATCCCGGAGGGGGGGGTTCTTCGGAGCAGTACTTC.

The chain joins TRBV27 to TRBJ2-5; D not resolved. CDR3 length: 14 residues. The germline V gene encodes CDR1 MNHEY and CDR2 SMNVEV (reference sequence). Trimming pared 5 bases from V and 5 bases from J, leaving 15 bases between. CDR3 residues: CASSPRPTEETQYF. In nucleotides, the CDR3 is TGTGCCAGCAGTCCCCGGCCTACGGAGGAGACCCAGTACTTC.

CDR3 nucleotides: TGTGCCAGCAGAGGGACAGGGTCTGCAGATACGCAGTATTTT. Protein: CASRGTGSADTQYF. The J gene is TRBJ2-3, the V gene TRBV28, with 9 bases identical to TRBD1. Germline V gene sequence: CDR1 MDHEN, CDR2 SYDVKM. The CDR3 contains 14 residues. The V and J ends lost 6 bases and 4 bases, in that order; junction bases with no gene match: 5.

The rearrangement uses TRBV28 and TRBJ1-2; D may be TRBD1 (5 bases). V was trimmed by 7 bases and J by 7 bases, leaving 19 bases between them. CDR3 length equals 14 residues. The germline V gene has CDR1 MDHEN and CDR2 SYDVKM. The DNA for the CDR3 is TGTGCCAGCAATAAGCCCCCGGGGAGGGGTGGCTACACCTTC. It specifies CASNKPPGRGGYTF.

Comments on this clone: This specimen includes other DNA sequences encoding the same CDR3. This chain links TRBV4-3 with TRBJ2-3; the match to TRBD2 covers 7 bases. Germline assignment: CDR1 LGHNA and CDR2 YSLEER. V dropped 1 base and J dropped 4; count of bases not matched to a gene: 2. There are 14 residues in the CDR3. The CDR3 bases are TGCGCCAGCAGCCAAGCGGGAGGAGCAGATACGCAGTATTTT. This gives the protein CASSQAGGADTQYF.

V usage is TRBV9 and J usage is TRBJ1-4; a possible D gene is TRBD1 (6 bases). CDR3 size: 14 residues. V was pared by 0 bases and J by 8 bases, with 11 bases between. CDR1 is SGDLS and CDR2 is YYNGEE in the germline V gene. CDR3 sequence reads: CASSVAGGEEKLFF. The CDR3 nucleotides read TGTGCCAGCAGCGTAGCCGGGGGCGAGGAAAAACTGTTTTTT. The full variable domain, in which reference TRBV9 and TRBJ1-4 provide the parts outside the CDR3, is DSGVTQTPKHLITATGQRVTLRCSPRSGDLSVYWYQQSLDQGLQFLIQYYNGEERAKGNILERFSAQQFPDLHSELNLSSLELGDSALYFCASSVAGGEEKLFFGSGTQLSVL.

The gene calls are TRBV11-3 and TRBJ2-1; 7 nucleotides align to TRBD2. The CDR3 contains 19 residues. After removal of 0 bases from V and 0 bases from J, the junction contained 11 bases not matched to a gene. Per germline, CDR1 SGHNT and CDR2 YENEEA. The CDR3 bases are TGTGCCAGCAGCTTAGATTCTTCATTTGGCGGGAGCTCCTACAATGAGCAGTTCTTC. Translation: CASSLDSSFGGSSYNEQFF.

The chain couples TRBV30 to TRBJ1-1; TRBD1 matches 8 bases. The trim removed 5 bases at V and 1 base at J, leaving 3 bases unmatched. The germline V gene has CDR1 GTSNPN and CDR2 SVGIG (reference sequence). The CDR3 spans 13 residues. The CDR3 loop is CAWATGGNTEAFF. The CDR3 bases are TGTGCCTGGGCAACAGGGGGGAACACTGAAGCTTTCTTT.

The rearrangement uses TRBV7-2 and TRBJ2-3, with D possibly matching TRBD2 (5 bases). The CDR3 extends over 17 amino acids. The V and J ends lost 3 bases and 4 bases respectively, with 20 bases between them. Germline V gives CDR1 SGHTA, CDR2 FQGNSA. As DNA, the CDR3 is TGTGCCAGCAGCTTTCTTGGGGTTGGAGCGGTTTCAGATACGCAGTATTTT. Translating it yields CASSFLGVGAVSDTQYF. The full variable domain, in which reference TRBV7-2 and TRBJ2-3 provide the parts outside the CDR3, is GAGVSQSPSNKVTEKGKDVELRCDPISGHTALYWYRQSLGQGLEFLIYFQGNSAPDKSGLPSDRFSAERTGGSVSTLTIQRTQQEDSAVYLCASSFLGVGAVSDTQYFGPGTRLTVL.

With regard to this clone: Other DNA sequences within the sample encode an identical CDR3. The chain carries TRBV28 and TRBJ1-5; D is uncertain. Trimming removed 2 bases from V and 0 bases from J, with 8 bases in between. The CDR3 extends over 15 amino acids. The germline CDR1 and CDR2 sequences are MDHEN and SYDVKM. The CDR3 here is CASSLLGSSNQPQHF. CDR3 nucleotides: TGTGCCAGCAGTTTACTCGGGAGTAGCAATCAGCCCCAGCATTTT.

V usage is TRBV29-1 and J usage is TRBJ2-7, with D tentatively TRBD1 (6 bases). Trimming left V 1 base short and J 6 bases short, with 13 bases between. The CDR3 consists of 13 residues. Per the germline V gene, CDR1 is SQVTM and CDR2 is ANQGSEA. Here the CDR3 DNA reads TGCAGCGTTGAAGGACAGGCCACCGCCGAGCAGTACTTC. This encodes CSVEGQATAEQYF.

The chain combines TRBV20-1 with TRBJ2-3, with D unresolved. Deletions cut 3 bases from V and 8 bases from J, with 9 bases between. The germline V gene encodes CDR1 DFQATT and CDR2 SNEGSKA (reference sequence). There are 11 residues in the CDR3. The CDR3 sequence is CSARVGRTQYF. In DNA, the CDR3 is TGCAGTGCTAGGGTTGGGCGTACGCAGTATTTT.

The chain recombines TRBV5-1 with TRBJ1-2, with 10 bases fitting TRBD1. This CDR3 comprises 14 residues. In germline, CDR1 is SGHRS, CDR2 YFSETQ. V lost 4 bases, J lost 3 bases, and 3 bases stayed unmatched. The CDR3 nucleotides are TGCGCCAGCAGCCGCGGGACAGGGGACTATGGCTACACCTTC. This translates into CASSRGTGDYGYTF.

This chain connects TRBV6-1 to TRBJ2-7; the match to TRBD1 covers 9 bases. Per the germline V gene, CDR1 is MNHNS and CDR2 is SASEGT. The CDR3 covers 12 residues. Here the CDR3 reads CAQPGQGYEQYF. The CDR3 nucleotides read TGTGCTCAACCGGGACAGGGCTACGAGCAGTACTTC.

This clone occurred once. This chain connects TRBV9 to TRBJ1-4, with no clear D. The germline V gene has CDR1 SGDLS and CDR2 YYNGEE. Trimming left V 2 bases short and J 5 bases short, with 13 bases between. This CDR3 contains 15 residues. CDR3 loop: CASSVGRQLNEKLFF. The DNA for the CDR3 is TGTGCCAGCAGCGTCGGGAGGCAGCTCAATGAAAAACTGTTTTTT.

V is TRBV10-3 and J is TRBJ1-1; no reliable D call. The CDR3 is 14 residues long. The V gene's germline CDR1 is ENHRY and CDR2 SYGVKD. V was trimmed by 0 bases and J by 3 bases, leaving 8 bases between them. CDR3 DNA: TGTGCCATCAGTGAGTCTGGGATGGACACTGAAGCTTTCTTT. Its translation is CAISESGMDTEAFF.

Of note for this clone: The same CDR3 arises from other DNA sequences in this sample as well. The V call is TRBV4-1, the J call TRBJ2-7, with 14 nucleotides matching TRBD2. Germline trimming cut 3 bases from V and 5 bases from J; bases unmatched to any gene: 3. From germline, CDR1 is MGHRA and CDR2 YSYEKL. The CDR3 has 15 amino acids. The CDR3 here is CASSQVGLAGDEQYF. CDR3 nucleotides: TGCGCCAGCAGCCAGGTGGGACTAGCGGGAGACGAGCAGTACTTC.

The genes are TRBV27 and TRBJ2-7; TRBD1 matches at 7 bases. Germline CDR1 reads MNHEY; CDR2 reads SMNVEV (reference sequence). J lost 2 bases, V lost 4 bases, and 11 bases had no gene match. The CDR3 consists of 16 residues. CDR3 residues: CASSSRNRGSTYEQYF. The CDR3 DNA is TGTGCCAGCAGTTCCCGGAACAGGGGAAGCACCTACGAGCAGTACTTC.

V usage is TRBV21-1 and J usage is TRBJ2-7; TRBD1 is the table's D call, not checked against the DNA. TRBV21-1 is assigned pseudogene status. The CDR3 consists of 10 residues. As DNA, the CDR3 is TGTGCCAGCAGGGACAGGGAACAGTACTTC. Its protein product is CASRDREQYF.

In its sample, this clone was seen a few times. The V call is TRBV18, the J call TRBJ1-2; unclear D gene. Trimming stripped 3 bases from V and 6 bases from J, with 11 bases between. There are 13 residues in the CDR3. From germline, CDR1 is KGHSH and CDR2 LQKENI. CDR3 region: CASSPILEDGYTF. The CDR3 bases are TGTGCCAGCTCACCTATACTGGAGGATGGCTACACCTTC.